This T cell receptor (beta chain) was recovered during a study of T-cell memory formation after mild COVID-19. Study in general: TCR clustering was largely donor specific. General study points: Chiefly within CM and EM were the contracting CD4+ clones; CD8+ ones were within EMRA. Second-wave clones reaching peak frequency on day 37 lacked confirmed SARS-CoV-2 specificity.

This CDR3 region has 12 residues. This clonotype was seen a few times. Antigen specificity is unknown. TCRdb re-called the 5' RACE reads with MiXCR, one entry per CDR3 protein. Among 120,000 or so distinct CDR3 sequences, about 15% were seen once, and the ten largest hold 4% to 6%. The rearrangement links TRBV21-1 to TRBJ1-2; the listed D gene, TRBD1, was not tested against the DNA. TRBV21-1 is an annotated pseudogene. The sequence was collected from a man aged 18-30 years who had mild COVID-19 (a few samples of this study predate the infection). Cell type and time point are not known. Sequencing input: PBMCs or a T cell subset sorted from them (not recorded which). The CDR3 region has the DNA TGTGCCAGCAGCAAATCCCCCGATGGCTACACCTTC. Its translation is CASSKSPDGYTF.